Listed below are T cell receptor beta chains from one sample, sequenced in a study of blood T cell repertoires in COVID-19. Some clones are missing from TCRdb's copy, which holds only in-frame ones; the method was immunoSEQ multiplex PCR. The sample lists about 55,000 clones, about 87% occurring once. The sequencing input was peripheral blood. These receptors were taken from a man in his sixties with acute or convalescent COVID-19. Both conserved end residues are part of each CDR3. The order of the fields is clone size, J gene, V gene, D gene, CDR3 protein, CDR3 DNA. D genes are given only for firm matches. Size tells how often a clone was seen (once, few, many) or the class of an expanded clone, and some rows leave it out.

.	TRBJ1-5	TRBV4-3	.	CASSQDKTGTGSNQPQHF	TGCGCCAGCAGCCAGGACAAGACAGGCACTGGGAGTAATCAGCCCCAGCATTTT
.	TRBJ2-2	TRBV9	.	CASSVGVGELFF	TGTGCCAGCAGCGTAGGTGTAGGGGAGCTGTTTTTT
.	TRBJ2-2	TRBV24-1	.	CATSDPGRANTGELFF	TGTGCCACCAGTGACCCCGGTAGAGCGAACACCGGGGAGCTGTTTTTT
.	TRBJ2-7	TRBV28	TRBD2	CASSWTSGRNYEQYF	TGTGCCAGCAGTTGGACTAGCGGGAGGAACTACGAGCAGTACTTC
.	TRBJ2-2	TRBV24-1	TRBD2	CATSDSLGGLSHTGELFF	TGTGCCACCAGTGATTCTCTCGGGGGACTATCTCACACCGGGGAGCTGTTTTTT
.	TRBJ2-3	TRBV19	TRBD1	CASSIPGQGARGTDTQYF	TGTGCCAGTAGTATCCCGGGACAGGGGGCGCGGGGCACAGATACGCAGTATTTT
.	TRBJ1-1	TRBV2	TRBD1	CASSPRTGQVKAFF	TGTGCCAGCAGTCCCCGAACCGGACAGGTCAAAGCTTTCTTT
.	TRBJ1-6	TRBV7-3	TRBD1	CASSLRQGEGSPLHF	TGTGCCAGCAGCTTACGACAGGGAGAAGGATCACCCCTCCACTTT
.	TRBJ1-2	TRBV3-1/TRBV3-2	.	CASSGAREYGYTF	TGTGCCAGCAGCGGTGCGAGGGAGTATGGCTACACCTTC
.	TRBJ2-7	TRBV29-1	TRBD2	CSGGLAGGEQYF	TGCAGCGGGGGACTAGCGGGAGGCGAGCAGTACTTC
.	TRBJ1-4	TRBV12-3/TRBV12-4	.	CASSLMGELFF	TGTGCCAGCAGTTTAATGGGAGAACTGTTTTTT
.	TRBJ2-2	TRBV11-3	TRBD2	CASSSRGLAGVGDITGELFF	TGTGCCAGCAGCTCTAGGGGACTAGCGGGAGTAGGTGATATCACCGGGGAGCTGTTTTTT
.	TRBJ1-1	TRBV19	.	CASSIATGNTEAFF	TGTGCCAGTAGTATAGCCACGGGGAACACTGAAGCTTTCTTT
.	TRBJ1-1	TRBV6-5	.	CASSYSGRGNTEAFF	TGTGCCAGCAGTTACAGTGGCAGGGGTAACACTGAAGCTTTCTTT
.	TRBJ2-7	TRBV7-9	TRBD1	CASSLGGGTGFLSSYEQYF	TGTGCCAGCAGCTTAGGGGGGGGGACAGGGTTCCTTAGCTCCTACGAGCAGTACTTC
.	TRBJ1-5	TRBV16	.	CASSQSGRGQPQHF	TGTGCCAGCAGCCAATCGGGGCGGGGTCAGCCCCAGCATTTT
.	TRBJ2-7	TRBV28	TRBD2	CASSLRTGMRGLAAYEQYF	TGTGCCAGCAGTTTAAGGACAGGGATGAGGGGACTAGCGGCCTACGAGCAGTACTTC
.	TRBJ2-3	TRBV28	.	CASSIGGIGVGTQYF	TGTGCCAGCAGTATTGGCGGGATAGGAGTTGGTACGCAGTATTTT
once	TRBJ2-7	TRBV6-6	TRBD2	CASRGSGFGVDEQYF	TGTGCCAGCAGAGGTAGCGGGTTTGGGGTCGACGAGCAGTACTTC
few	TRBJ2-1	TRBV7-3	TRBD2	CASSFGRASYNEQFF	TGTGCCAGCAGCTTCGGGAGGGCTTCCTACAATGAGCAGTTCTTC
.	TRBJ2-5	TRBV5-1	.	CASSLGISSSQETQYF	TGCGCCAGCAGCTTGGGAATTAGCAGTTCTCAAGAGACCCAGTACTTC
few	TRBJ1-2	TRBV28	TRBD1	CASSSPTGTDHGYTF	TGTGCCAGCAGTTCCCCCACTGGGACAGATCATGGCTACACCTTC
.	TRBJ2-1	TRBV11-3	TRBD2	CASRLAGDEQFF	TGTGCCAGCAGACTAGCGGGAGATGAGCAGTTCTTC
.	TRBJ2-3	TRBV30	TRBD1	CAWSVKTGGITDTQYF	TGTGCCTGGAGTGTAAAAACAGGGGGAATTACAGATACGCAGTATTTT
.	TRBJ2-7	TRBV19	.	CASSIEYFSYEQYF	TGTGCCAGTAGTATTGAGTATTTCTCCTACGAGCAGTACTTC
.	TRBJ2-5	TRBV6-2/TRBV6-3	TRBD2	CASSLAGVVPGYQETQYF	TGTGCCAGCAGTTTAGCGGGAGTGGTTCCCGGGTACCAAGAGACCCAGTACTTC
.	TRBJ1-3	TRBV4-2	.	CASSQSRGGNTIYF	TGTGCCAGCAGCCAGAGCAGGGGTGGAAACACCATATATTTT
.	TRBJ1-2	TRBV7-8	TRBD1	CATWETGGDYGYTF	TGTGCCACTTGGGAGACAGGGGGCGACTATGGCTACACCTTC
.	TRBJ2-5	TRBV3-1/TRBV3-2	.	CASSQEEARGSPNPYF	TGTGCCAGCAGCCAAGAAGAGGCCAGGGGCTCGCCAAACCCCTACTTC
few	TRBJ1-5	TRBV28	TRBD1	CASSDDRGGQPQHF	TGTGCCAGCAGTGACGACAGGGGAGGACAGCCCCAGCATTTT
.	TRBJ2-1	TRBV19	.	CASSPLFPNEQFF	TGTGCCAGTAGTCCCCTCTTTCCCAATGAGCAGTTCTTC
.	TRBJ2-3	TRBV28	TRBD2	CASSTSGRADGTDTQYF	TGTGCCAGCAGTACTAGCGGGAGGGCCGATGGGACAGATACGCAGTATTTT
once	TRBJ2-2	TRBV30	TRBD1	CAGTGQPTGELFF	TGTGCCGGAACGGGACAGCCCACCGGGGAGCTGTTTTTT
few	TRBJ2-7	TRBV7-9	TRBD1	CASSSNRDRAYEQYF	TGTGCCAGCAGCTCCAACCGGGACAGGGCCTACGAGCAGTACTTC
.	TRBJ1-4	TRBV19	TRBD1	CASSDRAGNEKLFF	TGTGCCAGTAGTGACAGGGCCGGGAATGAAAAACTGTTTTTT
.	TRBJ1-1	TRBV6-5	TRBD1	CASSYSRDRGLTEAFF	TGTGCCAGCAGTTACTCCAGGGACAGGGGCTTAACTGAAGCTTTCTTT
.	TRBJ2-1	TRBV6-4	TRBD2	CASREEGDYNEQFF	TGTGCCAGCCGGGAGGAAGGGGACTACAATGAGCAGTTCTTC
.	TRBJ2-1	TRBV14	.	CASSPPGAATGEQFF	TGTGCCAGCAGCCCCCCTGGGGCGGCGACGGGTGAGCAGTTCTTC
.	TRBJ2-7	TRBV14	TRBD1	CASSFRGSSYEQYF	TGTGCCAGCAGCTTCAGGGGGAGCTCCTACGAGCAGTACTTC
.	TRBJ2-3	TRBV28	.	CAISGSTDTQYF	TGTGCCATTTCAGGGAGCACAGATACGCAGTATTTT
.	TRBJ2-2	TRBV12-5	TRBD1	CASGPGQGPNTGELFF	TGTGCTAGTGGTCCGGGACAGGGGCCTAACACCGGGGAGCTGTTTTTT
.	TRBJ2-5	TRBV7-9	TRBD2	CASSFPGTSGSRAQYF	TGTGCCAGCAGCTTTCCCGGGACTAGCGGGAGCAGGGCCCAGTACTTC
.	TRBJ2-3	TRBV6-6	TRBD1	CASSPSLDRALRHTQYF	TGTGCCAGCAGTCCCTCTTTAGACAGGGCCCTGAGGCATACGCAGTATTTT
.	TRBJ2-5	TRBV18	TRBD2	CASSSSGQETQYF	TGTGCCAGCTCATCTAGCGGGCAAGAGACCCAGTACTTC
.	TRBJ1-2	TRBV19	TRBD1	CASSYSPGQGAYGYTF	TGTGCCAGTAGTTATTCCCCGGGACAGGGGGCCTATGGCTACACCTTC
.	TRBJ2-2	TRBV3-1/TRBV3-2	.	CASSQASGITGELFF	TGTGCCAGCAGCCAAGCCAGCGGCATCACCGGGGAGCTGTTTTTT
.	TRBJ1-6	TRBV6-5	.	CASGARAADNSPLHF	TGTGCCAGCGGAGCGAGGGCGGCTGATAATTCACCCCTCCACTTT
.	TRBJ1-4	TRBV10-2	TRBD1	CASSRGQGFATNEKLFF	TGCGCCAGCAGCCGAGGACAGGGGTTCGCAACTAATGAAAAACTGTTTTTT
.	TRBJ1-1	TRBV7-9	TRBD1	CASSFGQGEKDEAFF	TGTGCCAGCAGCTTTGGACAGGGGGAGAAGGATGAAGCTTTCTTT
.	TRBJ1-5	TRBV11-2	.	CASSLGRSEPQHF	TGTGCCAGCAGCTTAGGACGGAGCGAGCCCCAGCATTTT